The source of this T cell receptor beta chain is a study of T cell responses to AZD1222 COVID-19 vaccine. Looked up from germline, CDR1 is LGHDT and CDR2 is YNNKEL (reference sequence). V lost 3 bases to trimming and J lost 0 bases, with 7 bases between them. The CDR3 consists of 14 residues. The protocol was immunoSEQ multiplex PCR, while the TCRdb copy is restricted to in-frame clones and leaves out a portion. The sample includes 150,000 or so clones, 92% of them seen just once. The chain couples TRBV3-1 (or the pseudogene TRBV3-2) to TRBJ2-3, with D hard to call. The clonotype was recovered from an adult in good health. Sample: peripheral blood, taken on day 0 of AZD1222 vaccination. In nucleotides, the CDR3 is TGTGCCAGCAGCCACCTTGGGAGCACAGATACGCAGTATTTT. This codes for CASSHLGSTDTQYF.